This is a list of T cell receptor beta chains from one sample in a study of beta chain features in type 1 diabetes. The method was immunoSEQ multiplex PCR; TCRdb's version includes in-frame clones alone and lacks a portion of them. The sample contains 150,000 to 180,000 clones, over 8.5% of which appear only once. Sequencing input: central memory CD4+ T cells from blood. Every receptor here comes from a man aged 18 to 29 in good health. The CDR3 runs from the conserved cysteine through the conserved F or W.

>TRBV7-9|TRBJ2-1
CASSQDRFSYNEQFF
>TRBV2|TRBJ1-5
CASGQSAYSNQPQHF
>TRBV18|TRBJ2-5
CASSPPRQGFPTQYF
>TRBV18|TRBJ2-4
CASSQTGLRDIQYF
>TRBV5-1|TRBJ2-3
CASSFTGRFSDTQYF
>TRBV10-3|TRBJ1-5
CAISERSMDRAGNQPQHF
>TRBV15|TRBJ2-3
CATSRDGVSTDTQYF
>TRBV4-2|TRBJ2-7
CASSLQGGSYEQYF
>TRBV23-1|TRBJ1-1
CAAGEQTNTEAFF
>TRBV18|TRBJ1-1
CASSQKGGENTEAFF
>TRBV7-8|TRBJ1-2
CASSLDGTVYGYTF
>TRBV28|TRBJ2-3
CASLGAPSTDTQYF
>TRBV30|TRBJ2-4
CAWNSGKNIQYF
>TRBV5-1|TRBJ2-2
CASRLADSTGELFF
>TRBV30|TRBJ2-1
CAWRPLLRGGRNEQFF
>TRBV9|TRBJ1-1
CASSVGGENTEAFF
>TRBV6-6|TRBJ2-7
CASSYGGTSGSYEQYF
>TRBV19|TRBJ2-6
CASSIQGPGANVLTF
>TRBV5-6|TRBJ2-7
CASSLGGLSVHEQYF
>TRBV4-3|TRBJ2-6
CASSQEPGARGANVLTF
>TRBV18|TRBJ2-1
CASSPLRSQDGFF
>TRBV18|TRBJ2-3
CASSPFVQDRADTQYF
>TRBV30|TRBJ1-2
CAWSLQGPYGYTF
>TRBV28|TRBJ2-1
CASSLSGGLEFF
>TRBV18|TRBJ2-7
CASSQRGQPSYEQYF
>TRBV5-4|TRBJ2-5
CASSPSTSGAPIRETQYF
>TRBV4-2|TRBJ2-3
CASSQVPGTGGGGTDTQYF
>TRBV7-9|TRBJ2-7
CASSSQVSAEEQYF
>TRBV7-9|TRBJ1-3
CASSVTTVVTGNTIYF
>TRBV10-3|TRBJ1-1
CAISEGYDYKGNTEAFF
>TRBV14|TRBJ2-3
CASSQGSQGGAQYF
>TRBV7-9|TRBJ1-1
CASSQFGTPEAFF
>TRBV5-6|TRBJ2-3
CASSLVRVGTDTQYF
>TRBV5-1|TRBJ2-7
CASSLETPRVYEQYF
>TRBV9|TRBJ1-3
CASSVSGQSGNTIYF
>TRBV11-3|TRBJ1-3
CASTKGRSGNTIYF
>TRBV29-1|TRBJ1-3
CSVAGQTGNTIYF
>TRBV9|TRBJ2-7
CASSGGLAASYEQYF
>TRBV9|TRBJ2-7
CASSVATGQVEEQYF
>TRBV25-1|TRBJ2-5
CASSAGTGRYSFQETQYF
>TRBV6-6|TRBJ2-5
CASSYMVQETQYF
>TRBV6-5|TRBJ1-6
CASSYRTGYNSPLHF